The sequence of this T cell receptor beta chain was determined in a study of CD8+CD57+ T cells in acquired aplastic anemia. The study's findings and limits: Overlapping CD8+ CDR3 repertoires of patients and controls contained approximately 28 shared sequences.

TCR beta VDJ and CDR3 profiles were obtained from a genomic DNA template. TCRdb fed the reads into MiXCR, producing one record per CDR3 protein. The sample holds under 200,000 distinct CDR3 sequences, around 60% seen once. This clonotype was found a few times. Its antigen is unknown. This CDR3 contains 13 residues. The ends were cut back, 0 bases at V and 6 bases at J, with 9 bases in the middle. In germline, CDR1 is MNHEY, CDR2 SMNVEV (reference sequence). The chain links TRBV27 to TRBJ2-7, with D possibly matching TRBD2 (5 bases). Input material: sorted CD4+, CD8+, or CD8+CD57+ T cells (not recorded which) from PBMCs. This TCR was sampled from a human donor in good health. CDR3 region: CASSLSAALEQYF. Here the CDR3 DNA reads TGTGCCAGCAGTTTATCAGCGGCCCTCGAGCAGTACTTC.